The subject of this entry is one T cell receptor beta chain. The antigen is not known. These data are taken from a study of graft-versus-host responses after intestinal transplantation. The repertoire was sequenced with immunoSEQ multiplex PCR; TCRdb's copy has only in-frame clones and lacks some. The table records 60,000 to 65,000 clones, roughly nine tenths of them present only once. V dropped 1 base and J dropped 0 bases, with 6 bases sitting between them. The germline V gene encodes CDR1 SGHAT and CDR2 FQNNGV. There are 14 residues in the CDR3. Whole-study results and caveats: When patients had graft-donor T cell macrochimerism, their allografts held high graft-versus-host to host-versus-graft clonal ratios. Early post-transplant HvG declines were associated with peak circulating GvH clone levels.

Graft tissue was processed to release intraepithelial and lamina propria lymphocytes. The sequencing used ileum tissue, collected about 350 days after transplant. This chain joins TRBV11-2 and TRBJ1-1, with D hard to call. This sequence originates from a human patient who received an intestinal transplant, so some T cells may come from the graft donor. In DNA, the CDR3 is TGTGCCAGCAGCTTAGTTTCCGTGAACACTGAAGCTTTCTTT. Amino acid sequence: CASSLVSVNTEAFF.